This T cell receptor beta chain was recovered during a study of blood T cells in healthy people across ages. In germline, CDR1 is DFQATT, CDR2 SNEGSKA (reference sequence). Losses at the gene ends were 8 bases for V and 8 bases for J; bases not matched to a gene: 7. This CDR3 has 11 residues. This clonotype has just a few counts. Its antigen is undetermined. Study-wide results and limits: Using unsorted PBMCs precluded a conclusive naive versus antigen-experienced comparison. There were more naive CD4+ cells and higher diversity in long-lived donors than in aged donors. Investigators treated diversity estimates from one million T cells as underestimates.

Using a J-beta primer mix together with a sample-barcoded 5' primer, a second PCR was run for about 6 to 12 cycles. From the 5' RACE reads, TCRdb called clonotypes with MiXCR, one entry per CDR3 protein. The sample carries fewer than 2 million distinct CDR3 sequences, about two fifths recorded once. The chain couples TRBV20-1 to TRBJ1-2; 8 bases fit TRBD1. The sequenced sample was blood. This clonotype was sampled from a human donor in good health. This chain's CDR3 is CSTGQGGGYTF. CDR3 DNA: TGCAGTACTGGACAGGGCGGGGGCTACACCTTC.